This T cell receptor (beta chain) emerged from a study of blood T cell repertoires in COVID-19. Study context: In each case, the material was cDNA or gDNA derived from T cells, B-cell-depleted T cells, or PBMCs.

V lost 5 bases, J lost 5 bases, and 12 bases lay in between. The length of the CDR3 is 13 residues. CDR1 and CDR2 from the germline V gene are MNHNY and SVGAGI (reference sequence). Here immunoSEQ multiplex PCR was the method, and the copy in TCRdb shows in-frame clones only, minus some. The sample carries about 220,000 clones, around 82% recorded once. This clone was recorded a few times. The sample taken for sequencing was peripheral blood. The chain employs TRBV6-6 and TRBJ2-5; weak D call: TRBD1 (6 bases). The TCR comes from a woman between 25 and 40 years old who had recovered from COVID-19. The CDR3 coding sequence is TGTGCCAGCAGTACAGGGTCTGGGGAGACCCAGTACTTC. This sequence encodes CASSTGSGETQYF.